This section outlines one TCR beta chain sequence together with its context. Antigen unknown. Under the authors' procedure: ImmunoSEQ output held junction-only sequences without quality scores, so filtering differed. This table comes from immunoSEQ multiplex PCR, and its TCRdb copy is limited to in-frame clones, with some not included. Clonal size and the V and J genes are those of that table, whereas D and trimming came from the DNA. The sample shows approximately 650,000 clones, 95% to 96% of them seen only once. The naive CD8 fraction comprised CD45RO-negative cells positively selected for CCR7 and excluded terminally differentiated effector memory CD45RA+ cells. These data come from a study of shared clonotypes between healthy human individuals. Regarding the study as a whole: In the sorted subsets, rarefaction showed sequencing was incomplete despite large depth.

This clonotype was sampled from a woman in her twenties or thirties in good health. Specimen: naive CD8+ T cells sorted from blood.

DNA of the CDR3: TGTGCCAGCAGTGACTCTACAGGACTGTACTTC. Its translation is CASSDSTGLYF. The chain uses TRBV6-4 and TRBJ2-7, with D perhaps assigned TRBD1 or TRBD2 (5 bases each). The CDR3 covers 11 residues. Trimming stripped 0 bases from V and 12 bases from J, with 9 bases between. Germline assignment: CDR1 MRHNA and CDR2 SNTAGT.